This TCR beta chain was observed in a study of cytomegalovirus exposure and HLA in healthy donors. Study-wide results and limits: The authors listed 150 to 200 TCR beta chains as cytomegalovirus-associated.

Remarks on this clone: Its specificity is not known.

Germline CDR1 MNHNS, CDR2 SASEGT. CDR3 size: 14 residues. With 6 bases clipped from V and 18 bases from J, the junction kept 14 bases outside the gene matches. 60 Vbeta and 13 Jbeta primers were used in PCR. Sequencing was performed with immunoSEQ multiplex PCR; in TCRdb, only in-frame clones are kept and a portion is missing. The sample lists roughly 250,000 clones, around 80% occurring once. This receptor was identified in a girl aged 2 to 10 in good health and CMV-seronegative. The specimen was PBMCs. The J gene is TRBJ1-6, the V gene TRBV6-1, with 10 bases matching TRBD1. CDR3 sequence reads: CASRAAGQGIRAHF. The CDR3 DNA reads TGTGCCAGCAGAGCTGCGGGACAGGGGATCCGCGCCCACTTT.